This T cell receptor beta chain emerged from a study of patients and donors after allogeneic stem cell transplantation. Each CDR3 protein is one row after TCRdb ran MiXCR on the RT-PCR reads. The table has 390,000 or so distinct CDR3 sequences, 15% to 20% seen once. There are 18 residues in the CDR3. V lost 0 bases and J lost 3; bases outside the gene matches: 9. Germline lookup yields CDR1 MNHEY and CDR2 SVGAGI. This receptor was obtained from a human donor who was either an allogeneic HSCT recipient or a stem cell or donor lymphocyte infusion donor (not recorded which). It is not recorded whose cells these are; they may come from a transplant donor. Specimen: blood, either unsorted or a sorted T cell fraction (not recorded which). The rearrangement joins TRBV6-5 to TRBJ1-1; 11 nucleotides line up with TRBD1. The CDR3: CASSYSGQGADRDTEAFF. The CDR3 DNA follows: TGTGCCAGCAGTTACTCCGGACAGGGGGCGGATAGGGACACTGAAGCTTTCTTT.